One and the same sample provided the 30 T cell receptor beta chains below, sequenced in a study of T cell responses to AZD1222 COVID-19 vaccine. Generated by immunoSEQ multiplex PCR, the TCRdb table keeps only in-frame clones and is missing some. The data contain around 130,000 clones, over 90% of them singletons. Specimen: peripheral blood, collected on day 0 of AZD1222 vaccination. Source of these receptors: an adult in good health.

V usage is TRBV6-2 or TRBV6-3 and J usage is TRBJ1-5, with D maybe TRBD1 (5 bases). The germline V and J ends were trimmed by 2 bases and 0 bases, with 20 bases remaining between them. Per germline, CDR1 MNHEY and CDR2 SVGEGT. CDR3 length: 19 amino acids. This CDR3 reads CASSYAPLRDSYSNQPQHF. CDR3 coding DNA: TGTGCCAGCAGTTACGCCCCTCTCCGGGACTCCTATAGCAATCAGCCCCAGCATTTT.

The chain uses TRBV28 and TRBJ2-7, with D perhaps TRBD2 (5 bases). CDR3 length: 15 amino acids. CDR1 and CDR2 (germline): MDHEN, SYDVKM. Trimming removed 6 bases at V and 2 bases at J, with 17 bases between. In DNA form, the CDR3 reads TGTGCCAGCAGCCCAGAGGCGGGTGGAACCTACGAGCAGTACTTC. As protein: CASSPEAGGTYEQYF.

The chain links TRBV6-5 to TRBJ1-2, with D perhaps TRBD1 (5 bases). V lost 2 bases and J lost 0, with 13 bases in between. The CDR3 has 16 amino acids. CDR1 is MNHEY and CDR2 is SVGAGI in the germline V gene. The CDR3 reads CASSYRPGFANYGYTF. As DNA, the CDR3 is TGTGCCAGCAGTTACCGGCCAGGGTTCGCTAACTATGGCTACACCTTC.

The chain links TRBV4-2 to TRBJ2-7, with D hard to call. V was cut by 0 bases and J by 3 bases, with 9 bases left in between. The germline CDR1 and CDR2 sequences are LGHNA and YNFKEQ. CDR3 size: 14 residues. The CDR3 DNA sequence: TGTGCCAGCAGCCAAGAAGTACAGATCTACGAGCAGTACTTC. This encodes CASSQEVQIYEQYF.

The gene calls are TRBV4-1 and TRBJ2-7; possibly TRBD1 or TRBD2 for D (6 bases each). Germline CDR1 is MGHRA and CDR2 is YSYEKL. V was pared by 0 bases and J by 2 bases, with 17 bases between. The CDR3 length is 17 residues. CDR3 protein: CASSQEGLPGGTYEQYF. CDR3 DNA: TGCGCCAGCAGCCAAGAAGGGCTCCCCGGGGGCACCTACGAGCAGTACTTC.

V gene TRBV27 combines with J gene TRBJ2-3, with 12 bases lining up with TRBD2. From germline, CDR1 is MNHEY and CDR2 SMNVEV (reference sequence). V trimming: 4 bases; J trimming: 7 bases; junction bases outside the gene matches: 15. The CDR3 extends over 18 amino acids. The DNA for the CDR3 is TGTGCCAGCAGTTCGTTCTCAGGACTAGCGGGGACATGGAATACGCAGTATTTT. Translated: CASSSFSGLAGTWNTQYF.

The chain uses TRBV19 and TRBJ2-1; D gene uncertain. The CDR3 is made up of 15 amino acids. Trimming shortened V by 5 bases and J by 3 bases, and 14 bases separated the two germline ends. Germline CDR1 is LNHDA and CDR2 is SQIVND (reference sequence). The CDR3 bases are TGTGCCAGTAGTCCCTCCCCAAGCAGCTACAATGAGCAGTTCTTC. The encoded protein is CASSPSPSSYNEQFF.

The chain joins TRBV28 to TRBJ2-7; the match to TRBD2 covers 9 bases. J was trimmed by 4 bases and V by 2 bases; bases with no gene match: 6. Per the germline V gene, CDR1 is MDHEN and CDR2 is SYDVKM. This CDR3 has 15 amino acids. The CDR3: CASSLGGGVGYEQYF. The DNA for the CDR3 is TGTGCCAGCAGTTTAGGCGGGGGGGTTGGGTACGAGCAGTACTTC.

On this clone itself: This CDR3 is also generated by other DNA sequences in the sample. The J gene is TRBJ2-3, the V gene TRBV19; 7 positions match TRBD2. With V trimmed by 6 bases and J by 0 bases, 3 bases remained unmatched. The CDR3 spans 14 residues. Per the germline V gene, CDR1 is LNHDA and CDR2 is SQIVND (reference sequence). The chain's CDR3 is CASRSGTSTDTQYF. The CDR3 DNA is TGTGCCAGTAGGAGCGGGACTAGCACAGATACGCAGTATTTT.

The chain recombines TRBV6-6 with TRBJ2-5, with D tentatively TRBD1 (6 bases). This CDR3 spans 14 amino acids. The germline V gene has CDR1 MNHNY and CDR2 SVGAGI (reference sequence). Trimming removed 7 bases at V and 0 bases at J, with 12 bases between. The DNA of the CDR3 is TGTGCCAGCAAACCACAGGGTTACCAAGAGACCCAGTACTTC. Amino acids: CASKPQGYQETQYF.

The chain combines TRBV7-2 with TRBJ2-5; possible D gene TRBD2, 6 bases. Between the trimmed V and J ends, which lost 4 bases and 4 bases, there was a span of 16 bases. The germline V gene has CDR1 SGHTA and CDR2 FQGNSA. This CDR3 has 15 amino acids. The CDR3 region is CASSSYSPGGETQYF. The CDR3 DNA reads as TGTGCCAGCAGCTCCTATAGTCCCGGGGGAGAGACCCAGTACTTC.

The gene calls are TRBV21-1 and TRBJ2-7; the DNA was not used to check the table's D call, TRBD2. TRBV21-1 is deemed a pseudogene. The length of the CDR3 is 14 residues. The CDR3 reads CACGEAGPSYEQYF. CDR3 coding DNA: TGTGCCTGTGGAGAGGCGGGACCTTCCTACGAGCAGTACTTC.

J is TRBJ2-2 and V is TRBV16; D not resolved. The CDR3 totals 16 residues. Germline V lookup: CDR1 KGHSY, CDR2 FQNENV. Deletions cut 1 base from V and 1 base from J, with 10 bases between. In DNA form, the CDR3 reads TGTGCCAGCAGCCAATTCGCACTGTTGAACACCGGGGAGCTGTTTTTT. Protein product: CASSQFALLNTGELFF. The variable domain in full, with the rest retrieved from reference TRBV16 and TRBJ2-2, is GEEVAQTPKHLVRGEGQKAKLYCAPIKGHSYVFWYQQVLKNEFKFLISFQNENVFDETGMPKERFSAKCLPNSPCSLEIQATKLEDSAVYFCASSQFALLNTGELFFGEGSRLTVL.

The rearrangement links TRBV30 to TRBJ2-3, with no clear D. CDR3 size: 15 residues. Trimming pared 2 bases from V and 3 bases from J, leaving 15 bases between. Germline V gives CDR1 GTSNPN, CDR2 SVGIG (reference sequence). The CDR3, as DNA: TGTGCCTGGAGTATAGGCAGAGAGAGGACAGATACGCAGTATTTT. This codes for CAWSIGRERTDTQYF.

The sample holds one count of this clone. The genes are TRBV27 and TRBJ1-4; D call uncertain. Germline CDR1 is MNHEY and CDR2 is SMNVEV (reference sequence). The CDR3 has 13 residues. V was pared by 5 bases and J by 8 bases, with 12 bases between. CDR3 coding DNA: TGTGCCAGCAGTCCCTTGGAGTGGGAAAAACTGTTTTTT. Amino acids: CASSPLEWEKLFF.

The chain links TRBV5-1 to TRBJ1-1; 10 positions match TRBD1. The junction had 3 bases not matched to a gene; V was cut back by 3 bases and J by 7 bases. The CDR3 spans 13 residues. From germline, CDR1 is SGHRS and CDR2 YFSETQ. The DNA for the CDR3 is TGCGCCAGCAGCTCGACAGGGGGCGGTGAAGCTTTCTTT. Protein sequence: CASSSTGGGEAFF. Combining the CDR3 with reference TRBV5-1 and TRBJ1-1 gives the whole variable domain KAGVTQTPRYLIKTRGQQVTLSCSPISGHRSVSWYQQTPGQGLQFLFEYFSETQRNKGNFPGRFSGRQFSNSRSEMNVSTLELGDSALYLCASSSTGGGEAFFGQGTRLTVV.

J is TRBJ2-4 and V is TRBV28; 7 bases are a match to TRBD1. The CDR3 is made up of 14 amino acids. V lost 6 bases, J lost 6 bases, and 8 bases stayed unmatched. CDR1 is MDHEN and CDR2 is SYDVKM in the germline V gene. As DNA, the CDR3 is TGTGCCAGCAGCCCACCCACAGGGGTAAACATTCAGTACTTC. This gives the protein CASSPPTGVNIQYF.

This chain uses TRBV25-1 with TRBJ1-3, with D maybe TRBD1 (5 bases). Per germline, CDR1 MGHDK and CDR2 SYGVNS. The germline V and J ends were trimmed by 4 bases and 4 bases, with 14 bases remaining between them. This CDR3 region has 15 residues. CDR3 nucleotides: TGTGCCAGCAGTGCCGCTGGCAGGGCCGGAAACACCATATATTTT. It is translated as CASSAAGRAGNTIYF.

This rearrangement joins TRBV28 to TRBJ1-2, with D possibly TRBD1 on 6 matching bases. The V gene's germline CDR1 is MDHEN and CDR2 SYDVKM. This CDR3 contains 13 residues. The germline V and J ends were trimmed by 3 bases and 4 bases, with 9 bases remaining between them. The CDR3 DNA is TGTGCCAGCAGTTTGTCAGGGGTCTATGGCTACACCTTC. Protein product: CASSLSGVYGYTF.

The gene calls are TRBV10-3 and TRBJ2-5; 12 bases line up with TRBD1. With 8 bases clipped from V and 5 bases from J, the junction kept 9 bases outside the gene matches. CDR1 is ENHRY, CDR2 SYGVKD, per germline. The CDR3 totals 15 residues. The CDR3 DNA sequence: TGTGCCATCTCCGGGACAGGGGGCGCGGGGGAGACCCAGTACTTC. Its protein product is CAISGTGGAGETQYF.

The chain combines TRBV21-1 with TRBJ1-1; the table gives TRBD1 as D, unverified against the DNA. TRBV21-1 is termed a pseudogene. This CDR3 region has 14 residues. The CDR3 region is CASSRRQGGTEAFF. In DNA form, the CDR3 reads TGTGCCAGCAGCAGGAGACAGGGGGGAACTGAAGCTTTCTTT.

J is TRBJ1-5 and V is TRBV13, with a tentative D call TRBD1 (5 bases). V lost 5 bases to trimming and J lost 0 bases, with 11 bases between them. CDR1 is PRHDT, CDR2 FYEKMQ, per germline (reference sequence). This CDR3 region has 15 residues. The CDR3 DNA reads as TGTGCCAGCAGCCGCAGACAGATTAGCAATCAGCCCCAGCATTTT. It translates to CASSRRQISNQPQHF.

This chain uses TRBV18 with TRBJ2-2; D is perhaps TRBD2 (5 bases). The V gene's germline CDR1 is KGHSH and CDR2 LQKENI. Between the trimmed V and J ends, which lost 2 bases and 4 bases, there was a span of 5 bases. There are 13 residues in the CDR3. This CDR3 reads CASSPGSTGELFF. In DNA form, the CDR3 reads TGTGCCAGCTCACCAGGGAGCACCGGGGAGCTGTTTTTT.

The V call is TRBV6-5, the J call TRBJ2-1; 11 bases line up with TRBD2. CDR1 is MNHEY and CDR2 is SVGAGI in the germline V gene. The length of the CDR3 is 15 residues. Trimming at V came to 0 bases and at J to 5 bases, leaving 0 bases not matched to a gene. Here the CDR3 DNA reads TGTGCCAGCAGTTACTCGGGACTAGCGGACAATGAGCAGTTCTTC. Translated, it gives CASSYSGLADNEQFF.

The chain is built from TRBV20-1 and TRBJ1-1, with D uncertain. Trimming left V 3 bases short and J 7 bases short, with 6 bases between. The CDR3 is 10 residues long. The germline V gene encodes CDR1 DFQATT and CDR2 SNEGSKA (reference sequence). CDR3 DNA: TGCAGTGCTAGTAATTATGAAGCTTTCTTT. Translating it yields CSASNYEAFF.

Only one count was recorded for this clone. CDR3 nucleotides: TGTGCCAGCAGTTATGACGCGGTCGGGGAGCTGTTTTTT. Residues: CASSYDAVGELFF. The chain has TRBV6-5 and TRBJ2-2; no definite D call. CDR1 and CDR2 (germline): MNHEY, SVGAGI. V was shortened by 3 bases and J by 7 bases, with 9 bases between the two germline ends. This CDR3 has 13 residues.

This chain uses TRBV7-2 with TRBJ2-1; perhaps TRBD2 as D (6 bases). Per the germline V gene, CDR1 is SGHTA and CDR2 is FQGNSA. CDR3 size: 13 residues. V was pared by 6 bases and J by 3 bases, with 9 bases between. The DNA of the CDR3 is TGTGCCAGCAGTACCGGGGGCTACAATGAGCAGTTCTTC. Translation: CASSTGGYNEQFF.

The chain employs TRBV5-1 and TRBJ2-3; D is perhaps TRBD1 or TRBD2 (5 bases each). The CDR3 contains 13 residues. With 4 bases removed from V and 4 bases from J, the gap between germline ends came to 10 bases. Germline values: CDR1 SGHRS, CDR2 YFSETQ. CDR3 sequence reads: CASSPGQPDTQYF. In DNA form, the CDR3 reads TGCGCCAGCAGCCCGGGGCAACCAGATACGCAGTATTTT.

The chain carries TRBV27 and TRBJ2-1; D tentatively fits TRBD1 or TRBD2 (5 bases each). The CDR3 covers 15 residues. Germline CDR1 is MNHEY and CDR2 is SMNVEV (reference sequence). Trimming took 11 bases from V and 1 from J, leaving 18 bases between them. As DNA, the CDR3 is TGTGCCCTAAACCACCGGGACCTGTCCTACAATGAGCAGTTCTTC. It encodes CALNHRDLSYNEQFF.

The chain combines TRBV14 with TRBJ1-1; weak D call: TRBD1 (5 bases). Germline V CDR1 and CDR2: SGHDN, FVKESK. The ends were cut back, 2 bases at V and 4 bases at J, with 14 bases in the middle. CDR3 length: 15 amino acids. The CDR3 sequence: CASSQTDRGGTEAFF. For the CDR3, the DNA is TGTGCCAGCAGCCAAACTGATAGGGGTGGCACTGAAGCTTTCTTT.